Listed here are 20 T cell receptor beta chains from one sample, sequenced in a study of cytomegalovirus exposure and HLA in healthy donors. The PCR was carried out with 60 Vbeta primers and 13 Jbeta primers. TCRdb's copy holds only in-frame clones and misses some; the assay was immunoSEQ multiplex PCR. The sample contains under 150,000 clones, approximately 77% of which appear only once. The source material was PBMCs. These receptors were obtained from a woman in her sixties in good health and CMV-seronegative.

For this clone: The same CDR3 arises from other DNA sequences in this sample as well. As DNA, the CDR3 is TGTGCCAGCAGCTTGGGGGGAGGGGGGTACGAGCAGTACTTC. It specifies CASSLGGGGYEQYF. The chain links TRBV5-4 to TRBJ2-7; tentative D call: TRBD2 (7 bases). The CDR3 consists of 14 residues. Germline V CDR1 and CDR2: SGHNT, YYREEE (reference sequence). Trimming shortened V by 0 bases and J by 4 bases, and 11 bases separated the two germline ends.

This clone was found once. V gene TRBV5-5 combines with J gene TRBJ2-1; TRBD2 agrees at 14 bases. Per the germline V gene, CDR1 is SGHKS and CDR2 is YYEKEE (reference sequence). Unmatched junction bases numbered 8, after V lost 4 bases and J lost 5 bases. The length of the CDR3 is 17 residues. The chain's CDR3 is CASSLGTSGSVNNEQFF. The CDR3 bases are TGTGCCAGCAGCCTAGGGACTAGCGGGAGCGTCAACAATGAGCAGTTCTTC.

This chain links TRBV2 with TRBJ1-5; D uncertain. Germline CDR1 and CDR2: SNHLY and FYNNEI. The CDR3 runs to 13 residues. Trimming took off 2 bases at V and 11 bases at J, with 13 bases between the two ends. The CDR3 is CASSESGPRSQHF. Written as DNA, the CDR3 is TGTGCCAGCAGTGAATCAGGCCCTCGATCCCAGCATTTT.

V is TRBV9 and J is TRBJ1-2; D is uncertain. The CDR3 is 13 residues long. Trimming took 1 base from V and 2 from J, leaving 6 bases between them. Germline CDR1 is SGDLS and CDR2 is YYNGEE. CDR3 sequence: CASSVQENYGYTF. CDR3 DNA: TGTGCCAGCAGCGTACAGGAAAACTATGGCTACACCTTC.

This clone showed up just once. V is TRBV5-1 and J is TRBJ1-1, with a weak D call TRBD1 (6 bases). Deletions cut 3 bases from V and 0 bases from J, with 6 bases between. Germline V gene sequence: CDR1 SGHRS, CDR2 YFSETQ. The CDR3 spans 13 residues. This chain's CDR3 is CASSSGVNTEAFF. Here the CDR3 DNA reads TGCGCCAGCAGCTCAGGGGTGAACACTGAAGCTTTCTTT.

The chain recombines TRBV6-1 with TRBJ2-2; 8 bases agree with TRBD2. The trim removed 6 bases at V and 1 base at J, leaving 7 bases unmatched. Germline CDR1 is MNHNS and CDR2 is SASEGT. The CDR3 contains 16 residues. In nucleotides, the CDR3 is TGTGCCAGCAGAGAAAGCGGGGGAAAGAACACCGGGGAGCTGTTTTTT. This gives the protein CASRESGGKNTGELFF.

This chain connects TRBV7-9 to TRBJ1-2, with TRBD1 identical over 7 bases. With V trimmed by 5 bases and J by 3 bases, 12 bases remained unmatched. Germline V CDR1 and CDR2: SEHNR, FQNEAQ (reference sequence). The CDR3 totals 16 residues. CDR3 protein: CASSPGTAKLHYGYTF. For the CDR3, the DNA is TGTGCCAGCAGCCCTGGGACAGCCAAACTCCACTATGGCTACACCTTC.

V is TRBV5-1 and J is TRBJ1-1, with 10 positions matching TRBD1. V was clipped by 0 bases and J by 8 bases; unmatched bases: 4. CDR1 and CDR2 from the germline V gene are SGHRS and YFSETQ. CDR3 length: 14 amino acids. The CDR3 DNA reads TGCGCCAGCAGCTTGGGACAGGGGGCTGGCGAAGCTTTCTTT. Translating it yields CASSLGQGAGEAFF.

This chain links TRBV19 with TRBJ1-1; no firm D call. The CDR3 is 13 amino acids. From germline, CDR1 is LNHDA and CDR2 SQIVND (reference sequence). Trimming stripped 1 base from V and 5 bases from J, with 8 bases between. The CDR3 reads CASSIVSQTEAFF. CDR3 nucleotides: TGTGCCAGTAGTATAGTGTCCCAGACTGAAGCTTTCTTT. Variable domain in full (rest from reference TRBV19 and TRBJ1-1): DGGITQSPKYLFRKEGQNVTLSCEQNLNHDAMYWYRQDPGQGLRLIYYSQIVNDFQKGDIAEGYSVSREKKESFPLTVTSAQKNPTAFYLCASSIVSQTEAFFGQGTRLTVV.

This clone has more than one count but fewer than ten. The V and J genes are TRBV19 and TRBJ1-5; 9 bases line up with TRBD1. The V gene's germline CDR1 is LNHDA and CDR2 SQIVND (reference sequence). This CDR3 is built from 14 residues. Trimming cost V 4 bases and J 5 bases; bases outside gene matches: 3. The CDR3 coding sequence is TGTGCCAGTAGTACGACAGGGGGAGATCAGCCCCAGCATTTT. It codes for CASSTTGGDQPQHF.

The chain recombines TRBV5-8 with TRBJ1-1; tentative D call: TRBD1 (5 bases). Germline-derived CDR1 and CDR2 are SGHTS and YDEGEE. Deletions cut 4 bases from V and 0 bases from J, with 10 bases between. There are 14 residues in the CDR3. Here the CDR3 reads CASSKGLLNTEAFF. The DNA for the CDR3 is TGTGCCAGCAGCAAGGGACTCCTGAACACTGAAGCTTTCTTT.

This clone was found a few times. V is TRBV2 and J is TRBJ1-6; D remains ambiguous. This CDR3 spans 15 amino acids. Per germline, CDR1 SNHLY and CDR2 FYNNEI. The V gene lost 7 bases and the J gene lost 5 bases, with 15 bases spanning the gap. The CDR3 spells CASTGMGRDNSPLHF. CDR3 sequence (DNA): TGTGCCAGCACGGGAATGGGAAGGGATAATTCACCCCTCCACTTT.

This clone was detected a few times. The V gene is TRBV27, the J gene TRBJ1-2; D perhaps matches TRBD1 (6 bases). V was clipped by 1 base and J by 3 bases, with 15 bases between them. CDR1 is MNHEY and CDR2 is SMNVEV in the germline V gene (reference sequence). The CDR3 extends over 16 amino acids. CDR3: CASSLLRGRGHYGYTF. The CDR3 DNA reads TGTGCCAGCAGTTTATTGAGGGGCAGGGGCCACTATGGCTACACCTTC.

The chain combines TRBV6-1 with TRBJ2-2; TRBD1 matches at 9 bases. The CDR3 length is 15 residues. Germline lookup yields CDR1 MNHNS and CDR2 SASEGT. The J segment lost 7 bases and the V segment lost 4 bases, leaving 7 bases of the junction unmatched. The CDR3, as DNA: TGTGCCAGCAGTGCGGGACAGGGTAAAAGCGGGGAGCTGTTTTTT. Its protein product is CASSAGQGKSGELFF.

The CDR3 bases are TGTGCCAGCAGCCTCCGGGACAGGGCCTCAACTAATGAAAAACTGTTTTTT. It codes for CASSLRDRASTNEKLFF. J is TRBJ1-4 and V is TRBV27; 9 bases align to TRBD1. Germline CDR1 reads MNHEY; CDR2 reads SMNVEV (reference sequence). CDR3 length equals 17 residues. Trimming cost V 6 bases and J 0 bases; bases outside gene matches: 8.

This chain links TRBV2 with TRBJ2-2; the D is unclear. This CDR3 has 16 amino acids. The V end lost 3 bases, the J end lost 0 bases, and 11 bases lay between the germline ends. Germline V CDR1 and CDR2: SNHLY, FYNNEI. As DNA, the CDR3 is TGTGCCAGCAGTGAGGTCCACAGCACGAACACCGGGGAGCTGTTTTTT. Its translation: CASSEVHSTNTGELFF.

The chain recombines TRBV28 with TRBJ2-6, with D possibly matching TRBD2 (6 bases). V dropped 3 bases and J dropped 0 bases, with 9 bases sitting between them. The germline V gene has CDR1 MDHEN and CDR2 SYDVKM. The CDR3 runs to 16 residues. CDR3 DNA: TGTGCCAGCAGTTTCGGGGGTCTCTCTGGGGCCAACGTCCTGACTTTC. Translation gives CASSFGGLSGANVLTF. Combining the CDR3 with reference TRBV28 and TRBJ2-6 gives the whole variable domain DVKVTQSSRYLVKRTGEKVFLECVQDMDHENMFWYRQDPGLGLRLIYFSYDVKMKEKGDIPEGYSVSREKKERFSLILESASTNQTSMYLCASSFGGLSGANVLTFGAGSRLTVL.

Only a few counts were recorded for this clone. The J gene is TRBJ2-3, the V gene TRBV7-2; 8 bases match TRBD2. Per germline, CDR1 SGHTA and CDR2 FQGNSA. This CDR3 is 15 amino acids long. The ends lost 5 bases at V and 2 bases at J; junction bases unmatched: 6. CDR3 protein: CASSPGLGDTDTQYF. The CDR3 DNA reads TGTGCCAGCAGCCCGGGACTAGGGGACACAGATACGCAGTATTTT. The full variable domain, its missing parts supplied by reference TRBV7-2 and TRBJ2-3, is GAGVSQSPSNKVTEKGKDVELRCDPISGHTALYWYRQSLGQGLEFLIYFQGNSAPDKSGLPSDRFSAERTGGSVSTLTIQRTQQEDSAVYLCASSPGLGDTDTQYFGPGTRLTVL.

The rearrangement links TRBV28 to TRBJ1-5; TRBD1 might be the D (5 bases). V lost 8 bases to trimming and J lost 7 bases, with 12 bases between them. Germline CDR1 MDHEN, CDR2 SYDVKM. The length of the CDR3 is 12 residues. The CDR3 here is CASGGVTQPQHF. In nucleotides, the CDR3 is TGTGCCAGCGGGGGGGTCACGCAGCCCCAGCATTTT.

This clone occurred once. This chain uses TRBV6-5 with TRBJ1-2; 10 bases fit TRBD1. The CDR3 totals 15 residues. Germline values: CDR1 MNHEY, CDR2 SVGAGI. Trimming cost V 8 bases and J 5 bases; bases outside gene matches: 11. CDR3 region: CASAPPGQGKYGYTF. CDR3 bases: TGTGCCAGCGCCCCGCCGGGACAGGGGAAATATGGCTACACCTTC.